This TCR beta chain is from a study of cytomegalovirus exposure and HLA in healthy donors. The table lists this clone with a few counts. Its matching antigen is unknown. Amplification used 60 Vbeta primers and 13 Jbeta primers. Method: immunoSEQ multiplex PCR; TCRdb's copy keeps in-frame clones and lacks some. The sample yields about 100,000 clones, around 80% seen once. Study-level points and caveats: A highly shared variant cluster was judged a likely technical artifact. There were around 160 TCR beta chains listed as cytomegalovirus-associated. The only immune exposure information that was available was CMV serostatus.

Sequencing input: PBMCs. The sequence was obtained from a woman aged 55-70 years in good health and CMV-seronegative.

In DNA, the CDR3 is TGTGCCAGCAGCTTCCAGACAGGGCTCGGTGAGCAGTTCTTC. This gives the protein CASSFQTGLGEQFF. The chain couples TRBV5-6 to TRBJ2-1; the match to TRBD1 covers 7 bases. Germline CDR1 reads SGHDT; CDR2 reads YYEEEE. V gave up 2 bases and J gave up 9 bases; unmatched junction bases: 8. There are 14 residues in the CDR3.